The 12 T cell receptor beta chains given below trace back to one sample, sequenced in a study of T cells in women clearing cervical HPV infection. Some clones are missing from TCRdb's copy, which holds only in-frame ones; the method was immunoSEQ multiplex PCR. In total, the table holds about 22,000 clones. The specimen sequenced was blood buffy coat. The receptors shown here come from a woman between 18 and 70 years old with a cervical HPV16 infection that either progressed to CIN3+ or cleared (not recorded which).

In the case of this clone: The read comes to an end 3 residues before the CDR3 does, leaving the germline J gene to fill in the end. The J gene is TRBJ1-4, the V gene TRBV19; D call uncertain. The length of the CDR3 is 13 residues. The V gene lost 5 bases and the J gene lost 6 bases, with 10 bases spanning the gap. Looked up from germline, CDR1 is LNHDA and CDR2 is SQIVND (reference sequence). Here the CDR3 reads CASSPSSDEKLFF. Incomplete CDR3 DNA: TGTGCCAGTAGTCCCAGCAGCGATGAAAAA.

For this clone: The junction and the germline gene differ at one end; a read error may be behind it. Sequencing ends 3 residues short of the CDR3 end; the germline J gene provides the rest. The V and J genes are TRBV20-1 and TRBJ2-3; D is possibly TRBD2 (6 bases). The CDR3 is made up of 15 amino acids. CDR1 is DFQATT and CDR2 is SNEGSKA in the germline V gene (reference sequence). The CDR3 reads CSAHLPSGGPETQYF. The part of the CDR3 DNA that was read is TGCAGTGCCCACCTCCCGTCCGGGGGTCCAGAGACG.

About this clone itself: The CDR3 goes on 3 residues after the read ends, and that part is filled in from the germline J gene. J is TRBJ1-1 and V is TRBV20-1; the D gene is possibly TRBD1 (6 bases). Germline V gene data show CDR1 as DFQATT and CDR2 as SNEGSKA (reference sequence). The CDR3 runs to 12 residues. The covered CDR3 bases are TGCAGTGCTAGTGGGCGAGCCAGGGGA. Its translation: CSASGRARG. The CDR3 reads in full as CSASGRARGAFF.

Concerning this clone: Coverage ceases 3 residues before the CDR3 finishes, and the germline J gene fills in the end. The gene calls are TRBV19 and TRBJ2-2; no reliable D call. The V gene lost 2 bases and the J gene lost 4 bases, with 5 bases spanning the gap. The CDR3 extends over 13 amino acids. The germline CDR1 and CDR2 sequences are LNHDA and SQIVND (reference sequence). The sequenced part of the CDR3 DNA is TGTGCCAGTAGTATATCATTCACCGGGGAG. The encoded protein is CASSISFTGE. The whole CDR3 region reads CASSISFTGELFF.

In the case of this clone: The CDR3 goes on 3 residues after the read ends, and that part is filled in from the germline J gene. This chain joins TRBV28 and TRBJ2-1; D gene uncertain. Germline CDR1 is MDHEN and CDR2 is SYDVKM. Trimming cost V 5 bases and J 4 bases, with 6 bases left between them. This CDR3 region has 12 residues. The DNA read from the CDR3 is TGTGCCAGCAGTCTGCAGTACAATGAG. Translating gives CASSLQYNE. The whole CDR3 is CASSLQYNEQFF. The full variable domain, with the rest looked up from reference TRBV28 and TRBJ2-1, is DVKVTQSSRYLVKRTGEKVFLECVQDMDHENMFWYRQDPGLGLRLIYFSYDVKMKEKGDIPEGYSVSREKKERFSLILESASTNQTSMYLCASSLQYNEQFFGPGTRLTVL.

CDR3: CASSPIGTGKYQPQHF. The part of the CDR3 DNA that was read is TGTGCCAGCAGCCCAATTGGGACAGGAAAATATCAGCCC. The V and J genes are TRBV27 and TRBJ1-5; 8 nucleotides line up with TRBD1. Read sequence stops 3 residues before the CDR3 end, and the germline J gene provides the missing end. CDR3 size: 16 residues. J lost 5 bases, V lost 6 bases, and 12 bases had no gene match. The germline V gene encodes CDR1 MNHEY and CDR2 SMNVEV (reference sequence).

The CDR3 sequence: CASSLTGGSHEQYF. The CDR3 bases that were read are TGTGCCAGCAGCCTCACGGGGGGATCCCACGAG. The rearrangement joins TRBV7-2 to TRBJ2-7, with 7 bases lining up with TRBD2. The read falls 3 residues short of the CDR3 end, and the missing part is taken from the germline J gene. The germline V gene has CDR1 SGHTA and CDR2 FQGNSA. This CDR3 comprises 14 residues. The V and J ends lost 5 bases and 5 bases, in that order; junction bases with no gene match: 9.

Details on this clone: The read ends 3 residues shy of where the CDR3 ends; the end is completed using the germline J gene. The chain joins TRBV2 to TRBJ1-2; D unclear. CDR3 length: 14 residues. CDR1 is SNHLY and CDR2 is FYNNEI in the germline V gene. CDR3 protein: CASSEREGHNDYTF. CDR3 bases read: TGTGCCAGCAGTGAACGAGAAGGCCACAATGAC.

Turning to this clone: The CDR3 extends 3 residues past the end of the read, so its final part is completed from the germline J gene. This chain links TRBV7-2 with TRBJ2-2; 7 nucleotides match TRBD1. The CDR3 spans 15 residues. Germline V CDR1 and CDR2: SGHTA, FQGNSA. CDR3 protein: CASSFAGTANEKLFF. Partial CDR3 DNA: TGTGCCAGCAGCTTCGCCGGGACAGCGAATGAAAAG.

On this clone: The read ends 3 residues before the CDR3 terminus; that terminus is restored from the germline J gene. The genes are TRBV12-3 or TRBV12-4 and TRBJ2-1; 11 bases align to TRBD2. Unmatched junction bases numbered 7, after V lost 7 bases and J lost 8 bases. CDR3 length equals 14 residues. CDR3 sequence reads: CASTTSGSIYEQFF. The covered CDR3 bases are TGTGCCAGCACTACTAGCGGGAGTATCTATGAG.

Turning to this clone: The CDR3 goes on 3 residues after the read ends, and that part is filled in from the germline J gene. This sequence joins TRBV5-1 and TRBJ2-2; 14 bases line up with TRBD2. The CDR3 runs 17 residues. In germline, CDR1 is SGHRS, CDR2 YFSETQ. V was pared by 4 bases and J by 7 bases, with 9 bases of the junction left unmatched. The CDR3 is CASSGGLAGARVGELFF. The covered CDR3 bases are TGCGCCAGCAGCGGGGGACTAGCGGGGGCCCGGGTCGGGGAG.

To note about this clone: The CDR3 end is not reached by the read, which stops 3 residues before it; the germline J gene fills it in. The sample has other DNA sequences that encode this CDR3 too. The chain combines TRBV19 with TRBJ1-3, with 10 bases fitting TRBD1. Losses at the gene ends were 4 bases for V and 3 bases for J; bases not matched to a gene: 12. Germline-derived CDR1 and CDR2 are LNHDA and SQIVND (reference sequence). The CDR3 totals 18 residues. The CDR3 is CASSSPPGQGRIGNTIYF. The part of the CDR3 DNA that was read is TGTGCCAGTAGTAGCCCACCGGGACAGGGGAGGATTGGAAACACC.